This T cell receptor beta chain was retrieved from a study of regulatory T cells in long-lasting Graves disease. This CDR3 region has 12 residues. The germline V and J ends were trimmed by 7 bases and 4 bases, with 8 bases remaining between them. CDR1 is MNHEY, CDR2 SMNVEV, per germline (reference sequence). Points from the study as a whole: Accuracy could have been hurt by small sample size.

Arm-PCR with iRepertoire HTBI primers amplified the CDR3 regions for these TCR beta libraries. TCRdb re-called the multiplex PCR reads with MiXCR, one entry per CDR3 protein. The top ten clones hold roughly 18% of a sample with about 620,000 distinct CDR3 sequences, approximately 15% of them seen once. This clonotype was seen a few times. Its antigen remains unidentified. Regarding time point: newly diagnosed GD, antithyroid drugs for less than 3 months. Scientists built the TCR library using RNA that was extracted from PBMCs. These data were also reused for a study on T cells in Graves' hyperthyroidism and ophthalmopathy.

The sequence derives from a woman aged 30 to 39 with Graves disease. The V and J genes are TRBV27 and TRBJ1-3; no firm D call. This material consisted of peripheral blood mononuclear cells (PBMCs), taken at new diagnosis, from a patient treated with antithyroid drugs. CDR3 protein: CASMDWGNTIYF. Written as DNA, the CDR3 is TGTGCCAGCATGGACTGGGGAAACACCATATATTTT.